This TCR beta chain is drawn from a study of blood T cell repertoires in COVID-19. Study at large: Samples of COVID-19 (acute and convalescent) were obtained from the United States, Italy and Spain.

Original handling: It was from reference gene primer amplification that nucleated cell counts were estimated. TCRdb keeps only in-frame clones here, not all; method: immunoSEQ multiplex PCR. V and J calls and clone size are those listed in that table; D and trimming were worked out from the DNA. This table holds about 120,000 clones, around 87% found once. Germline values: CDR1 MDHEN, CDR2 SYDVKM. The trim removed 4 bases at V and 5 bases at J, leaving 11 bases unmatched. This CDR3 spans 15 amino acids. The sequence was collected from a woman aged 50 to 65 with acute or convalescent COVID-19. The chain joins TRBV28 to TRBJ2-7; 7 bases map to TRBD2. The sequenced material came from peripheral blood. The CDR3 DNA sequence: TGTGCCAGCAGTTCACCCGCCGGGGGGTTCCACGAGCAGTACTTC. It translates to CASSSPAGGFHEQYF.